The 22 T cell receptor beta chains below were found in one sample sequenced in a study of blood T cells in healthy people across ages. A sample-barcoded 5' primer and a J-beta primer mix were used in a second PCR of roughly 7 to 12 cycles. TCRdb re-derived calls from the 5' RACE reads in MiXCR, one entry per CDR3 protein. The data show around 1,000,000 distinct CDR3 sequences, 20% to 25% seen once. The same data also went into a second study, on T cells of mothers and their children.

The sample taken for sequencing was blood. The receptors here all came from a girl between 2 and 10 years old in good health.

This clonotype was observed a few times. CDR3: CSYDTGTVNEQFF. Here the CDR3 DNA reads TGCAGCTACGACACAGGGACGGTCAATGAGCAGTTCTTC. The rearrangement uses TRBV29-1 and TRBJ2-1, with D possibly being TRBD1 (6 bases). V dropped 8 bases and J dropped 6 bases, with 17 bases sitting between them. There are 13 residues in the CDR3. Germline CDR1 reads SQVTM; CDR2 reads ANQGSEA.

This rearrangement joins TRBV24-1 to TRBJ2-5; D is ambiguous. Gene TRBJ2-1 matches the end of the DNA better, so the J call may be wrong. Germline values: CDR1 KGHDR, CDR2 SFDVKD. The CDR3 extends over 12 amino acids. The CDR3 region is CATSDLPPLQFF. CDR3 sequence (DNA): TGTGCCACCAGTGATTTGCCCCCCTTGCAGTTCTTC.

The CDR3 nucleotides are TGCGCCAGCAGCACCCCCACGGGGACCGGGAAACATGGCTACACCTTC. The encoded protein is CASSTPTGTGKHGYTF. The chain combines TRBV5-1 with TRBJ1-2, with a possible D match to TRBD1 (5 bases). CDR1 and CDR2 (germline): SGHRS, YFSETQ. This CDR3 region has 16 residues. Trimming shortened V by 4 bases and J by 6 bases, and 22 bases separated the two germline ends.

This clonotype was picked up a small number of times. This chain uses TRBV24-1 with TRBJ2-5; D not certain. Trimming cost V 2 bases and J 4 bases, with 10 bases left between them. The CDR3 has 14 residues. CDR1 KGHDR and CDR2 SFDVKD come from the germline V gene. CDR3 coding DNA: TGTGCCACCAGTGATTCACAGATAGTAGAGACCCAGTACTTC. It yields the protein CATSDSQIVETQYF.

The gene calls are TRBV2 and TRBJ1-1; D is perhaps TRBD1 (5 bases). Looked up from germline, CDR1 is SNHLY and CDR2 is FYNNEI. This CDR3 comprises 15 residues. V lost 4 bases and J 0 bases, leaving 12 bases between the germline ends. The CDR3 DNA sequence: TGTGCCAGCAGTGTCGGACAAGGGATGAACACTGAAGCTTTCTTT. Its protein product is CASSVGQGMNTEAFF.

This sequence joins TRBV12-3 or TRBV12-4 and TRBJ2-5; no clear D gene. V was pared by 3 bases and J by 0 bases, with 8 bases between. CDR3 length: 14 residues. CDR3 amino acids: CASSFVGYQETQYF. In DNA form, the CDR3 reads TGTGCCAGCAGTTTCGTAGGATACCAAGAGACCCAGTACTTC.

The gene calls are TRBV5-6 and TRBJ2-5; maybe TRBD1 (5 bases). CDR3 length: 14 amino acids. The germline V and J ends were trimmed by 0 bases and 6 bases, with 12 bases remaining between them. CDR1 SGHDT and CDR2 YYEEEE come from the germline V gene. CDR3 sequence: CASSLGGIWQTQYF. DNA of the CDR3: TGTGCCAGCAGCTTGGGGGGCATCTGGCAGACCCAGTACTTC.

The rearrangement joins TRBV5-5 to TRBJ2-1, with D uncertain. The CDR3 is 13 amino acids. V lost 1 base, J lost 7 bases, and 9 bases lay in between. Per germline, CDR1 SGHKS and CDR2 YYEKEE (reference sequence). The chain's CDR3 is CASSLLENNEQFF. CDR3 nucleotide sequence: TGTGCCAGCAGCTTGTTAGAAAATAATGAGCAGTTCTTC.

This clonotype was found a few times. CDR3 DNA sequence: TGTGCCAGCAGCCGGACAGAAATCGAAGAGACCCAGTACTTC. Amino acids: CASSRTEIEETQYF. The chain recombines TRBV5-5 with TRBJ2-5, with D maybe TRBD1 (6 bases). This CDR3 region has 14 residues. Germline CDR1 SGHKS, CDR2 YYEKEE (reference sequence). V lost 4 bases and J 3 bases, leaving 13 bases between the germline ends.

V and J are TRBV4-3 and TRBJ2-7; 9 bases are a match to TRBD1. Germline V gene lookup returns CDR1 LGHNA and CDR2 YSLEER. This CDR3 has 16 amino acids. V shed 3 bases and J 2 bases; nucleotides not matched to a gene: 8. In DNA, the CDR3 is TGCGCCAGCAGCCAGGATAGGACAGGGGCCCCCTACGAGCAGTACTTC. This translates into CASSQDRTGAPYEQYF.

The chain combines TRBV5-1 with TRBJ2-1; TRBD2 aligns across 8 bases. The CDR3 spans 14 residues. Germline V gene data show CDR1 as SGHRS and CDR2 as YFSETQ. V trimming: 5 bases; J trimming: 8 bases; junction bases outside the gene matches: 9. The CDR3 region has the DNA TGCGCCAGCAGTGCGAGACTAGCGATGGATGAGCAGTTCTTC. Its translation: CASSARLAMDEQFF.

The rearrangement uses TRBV28 and TRBJ2-5, with TRBD1 matching 9 bases. The CDR3 spans 16 residues. Germline CDR1 is MDHEN and CDR2 is SYDVKM. V was clipped by 6 bases and J by 5 bases; unmatched bases: 13. Written as DNA, the CDR3 is TGTGCCAGCAGAGACTTGGGACAGGGAAGAGTGGAGACCCAGTACTTC. As protein: CASRDLGQGRVETQYF.

This clonotype was seen more than once but under ten times. The chain links TRBV10-3 to TRBJ2-1; 7 bases align to TRBD1. The CDR3 totals 14 residues. CDR1 is ENHRY, CDR2 SYGVKD, per germline. The trim removed 11 bases at V and 4 bases at J, leaving 11 bases unmatched. CDR3 DNA: TGTGCCGCCTTCGCCGGGACAGCTTACAATGAGCAGTTCTTC. Its protein is CAAFAGTAYNEQFF.

The rearrangement links TRBV14 to TRBJ2-5; 11 bases match TRBD2. With V trimmed by 6 bases and J by 1 base, 7 bases remained unmatched. Germline CDR1 is SGHDN and CDR2 is FVKESK. The CDR3 is made up of 16 amino acids. This chain's CDR3 is CASRRSGTSGQETQYF. The CDR3 DNA reads TGTGCCAGCAGGCGGTCCGGGACTAGCGGCCAAGAGACCCAGTACTTC.

The sample holds many counts of this clonotype. The rearrangement joins TRBV29-1 to TRBJ2-1; TRBD2 aligns across 12 bases. J lost 9 bases, V lost 4 bases, and 7 bases had no gene match. This CDR3 is built from 14 residues. Germline CDR1 is SQVTM and CDR2 is ANQGSEA. CDR3 DNA sequence: TGCAGCGTTGTTCGACTAGCGGGAGCTAGTGAGCAGTTCTTC. Translated: CSVVRLAGASEQFF.

This clonotype appeared a few times. V gene TRBV16 combines with J gene TRBJ2-1; 8 bases align to TRBD2. Looked up from germline, CDR1 is KGHSY and CDR2 is FQNENV. The V gene end was trimmed by 4 bases and the J gene end by 2 bases; junction bases not matched to a gene: 16. The CDR3 extends over 19 amino acids. CDR3 residues: CASSRSQQLAESPYNEQFF. CDR3 nucleotides: TGTGCCAGCAGCCGAAGTCAGCAACTAGCGGAAAGTCCCTACAATGAGCAGTTCTTC.

This clonotype was detected a few times. No DNA is shown, since the ends of the CDR3 on it are uncertain; the CDR3 is the one TCRdb lists. This chain connects TRBV7-3 to TRBJ1-3; the D call in the table, TRBD1, was not verified against the DNA. With termini counted, the CDR3 has 15 amino acids. Germline CDR1 SGHTA, CDR2 FQGTGA. CDR3: CASSFAPASGSTIYF.

The CDR3 protein is CAISGGTGGGETQYF. For the CDR3, the DNA is TGTGCCATCAGTGGAGGGACAGGGGGAGGAGAGACCCAGTACTTC. This chain links TRBV10-3 with TRBJ2-5, with TRBD1 identical over 11 bases. The CDR3 sequence is 15 residues long. Germline V gives CDR1 ENHRY, CDR2 SYGVKD. After removal of 4 bases from V and 4 bases from J, the junction contained 5 bases not matched to a gene.

This chain's CDR3 is CASGLVSYEQFF. DNA of the CDR3: TGTGCTAGTGGTTTGGTAAGCTATGAGCAGTTCTTC. This rearrangement joins TRBV12-5 to TRBJ2-5; D is unresolved. The J call is doubtful: the DNA matches TRBJ2-1 better. CDR1 is LGHNT and CDR2 is FRNRAP in the germline V gene. The length of the CDR3 is 12 residues.

The rearrangement uses TRBV6-5 and TRBJ1-2, with TRBD1 matching 7 bases. The V gene's germline CDR1 is MNHEY and CDR2 SVGAGI. This CDR3 contains 12 residues. V was clipped by 8 bases and J by 4 bases; unmatched bases: 4. This CDR3 reads CASGDRTYGYTF. The CDR3 DNA sequence: TGTGCCAGCGGGGACAGAACCTATGGCTACACCTTC.

J is TRBJ2-5 and V is TRBV2; D is uncertain. CDR3 size: 11 residues. Trimming cost V 9 bases and J 7 bases, with 12 bases left between them. Germline V gene sequence: CDR1 SNHLY, CDR2 FYNNEI. The CDR3: CARTIEMTQYF. For the CDR3, the DNA is TGTGCCAGGACGATCGAGATGACCCAGTACTTC.

The V and J genes are TRBV27 and TRBJ2-3, with D perhaps matching TRBD2 (6 bases). Per germline, CDR1 MNHEY and CDR2 SMNVEV (reference sequence). Trimming took off 8 bases at V and 3 bases at J, with 21 bases between the two ends. The CDR3 extends over 16 amino acids. CDR3 sequence (DNA): TGTGCCAGCCCCCTCGCGGGGCCGATTGGAACAGATACGCAGTATTTT. Its translation: CASPLAGPIGTDTQYF.